Below, one T cell receptor beta chain is given with its context. Its target is unknown. These data belong to a study of OX40 agonist ivuxolimab in advanced cancers. Study background: An anti-OX40 (CD134) antibody with agonistic activity, ivuxolimab, was administered to patients.

The data were produced by immunoSEQ multiplex PCR, yet TCRdb's version contains in-frame clones alone and is incomplete. The sample holds more than 70,000 clones, roughly 90% seen once. The germline gives CDR1 SEHNR, CDR2 FQNEAQ (reference sequence). Trimming took 5 bases from V and 1 from J, leaving 9 bases between them. This CDR3 contains 14 residues. General observations from the study: In general, CD8+ T cells held more expanded clones than CD4+ did, on average. Also showing low normalized T-cell clonal expansion were some of the nonresponders.

The source of this sequence is an adult with an advanced solid tumor such as melanoma, head and neck, liver or kidney cancer. The chain carries TRBV7-9 and TRBJ2-1; the D is unclear. The sequences come from CD4+ or CD8+ T cells sorted from blood, collected in a trial of the OX40 agonist ivuxolimab. The DNA of the CDR3 is TGTGCCAGCAGCCGATTAAATTCCTACAATGAGCAGTTCTTC. It encodes CASSRLNSYNEQFF.